This entry describes one T cell receptor (beta chain). Germline V lookup: CDR1 SGHTA, CDR2 FQGNSA. With V trimmed by 5 bases and J by 4 bases, 5 bases remained unmatched. This CDR3 comprises 14 residues. Authors' data handling: Amplifying reference gene primers gave estimates of nucleated cell counts. Measured with immunoSEQ multiplex PCR; TCRdb has only the in-frame clones, and not every one. V, J and clone size are taken as reported in that table, and D and trimming were inferred from the DNA itself. The sample lists about 45,000 clones, approximately 86% seen once, with roughly 33% in the top ten. The sample belongs to a study of blood T cell repertoires in COVID-19. Overall study context: PBMCs, B-cell-depleted T cells, or T cells provided the cDNA or gDNA that made up the material.

This TCR derives from a woman older than 75 with acute or convalescent COVID-19. The chain joins TRBV7-2 to TRBJ2-5, with TRBD1 matching over 9 bases. Specimen: peripheral blood. The CDR3 sequence: CASSLRDRAETQYF. The CDR3 coding sequence is TGTGCCAGCAGCCTCCGGGACAGGGCAGAGACCCAGTACTTC.